The clone carrying this T cell receptor (beta chain) was picked up many times. Its antigen remains unknown. These data originate in a study of metastatic and nonmetastatic thyroid tumors. The overall study: Malignant thyroid and benign thyroid patients provided blood and tumor or nodule tissue whose repertoires were compared.

Every patient underwent thyroid surgery untreated. Study outcomes and limitations: Benign nodules were reported to have significantly lower TCR beta diversity than malignant thyroid tumors, in blood and tumor.

In the original analysis: It was from CDR3 differences across clinicopathological groups that a distant-metastasis classifier for papillary thyroid cancer was built. Through MiXCR, TCRdb re-clonotyped the PCR reads. In this record, the V and J calls reflect TCRdb's handling and not the investigators' own analysis. The sample has under 95,000 clones; 7.5% to 9% are singletons. With 5 bases removed from V and 3 bases from J, the gap between germline ends came to 16 bases. The CDR3 consists of 16 residues. From germline, CDR1 is KGHSH and CDR2 LQKENI. This sequence joins TRBV18 and TRBJ1-4, with D hard to call. Sequencing input: blood. The receptor's source is a female donor with papillary thyroid cancer or a benign thyroid nodule (not recorded which). Some clones in this sample may be carry-over from other donors' samples. The CDR3, as DNA: TGTGCCAGCTCAGCGTTAGACCCTGCGGCTAATGAAAAACTGTTTTTT. This gives the protein CASSALDPAANEKLFF. Full variable domain (remainder filled in from reference TRBV18 and TRBJ1-4): NAGVMQNPRHLVRRRGQEARLRCSPMKGHSHVYWYRQLPEEGLKFMVYLQKENIIDESGMPKERFSAEFPKEGPSILRIQQVVRGDSAAYFCASSALDPAANEKLFFGSGTQLSVL.